Below are 20 T cell receptor beta chains sequenced from a single sample in a study of T cells in Graves' hyperthyroidism and ophthalmopathy. The TCR beta CDR3 regions underwent amplification using RNA transcripts as the source. The HTBI set primed first-round TCR CDR3 RT-PCR. TCRdb reanalysed the multiplex PCR reads using MiXCR and keeps one entry per CDR3 protein. Found here are 600,000 to 650,000 distinct CDR3 sequences, roughly 17% of them singletons; the top ten hold 3% to 4.5%. The specimen sequenced was blood. These TCRs come from a woman in her 30s with Graves' hyperthyroidism.

Many counts were recorded for this clonotype. V and J are TRBV6-2 or TRBV6-3 and TRBJ1-5; 10 bases are a match to TRBD1. Germline V gene lookup returns CDR1 MNHEY and CDR2 SVGEGT. This CDR3 has 19 residues. V lost 6 bases to trimming and J lost 2 bases; unmatched junction nucleotides: 16. The CDR3 DNA is TGTGCCAGCAGCTACGGTCCGGGACAGGGGTTTCGTGGCAATCAGCCCCAGCATTTT. This codes for CASSYGPGQGFRGNQPQHF.

This clonotype was detected only a few times. The CDR3 loop is CASSLWGAGGANVLTF. As DNA, the CDR3 is TGTGCCAGCAGCTTATGGGGGGCTGGTGGGGCCAACGTCCTGACTTTC. The chain employs TRBV7-3 and TRBJ2-6, with D possibly called TRBD1 or TRBD2 (6 bases each). The CDR3 loop spans 16 amino acids. Germline assignment: CDR1 SGHTA and CDR2 FQGTGA. Trimming left V 2 bases short and J 3 bases short, with 11 bases between.

This clonotype was picked up many times. The rearrangement links TRBV5-1 to TRBJ2-1, with D perhaps matching TRBD1 or TRBD2 (5 bases each). This CDR3 has 17 residues. V was clipped by 3 bases and J by 8 bases, with 24 bases between them. Germline loops: CDR1 SGHRS, CDR2 YFSETQ. DNA for the CDR3: TGCGCCAGCAGCTCCACCCCCTCCGGGACGGCGGGTGATGAGCAGTTCTTC. Amino acid sequence: CASSSTPSGTAGDEQFF.

This clonotype was counted ten times or more. This chain joins TRBV27 and TRBJ1-1, with D possibly being TRBD1 (5 bases). Germline assignment: CDR1 MNHEY and CDR2 SMNVEV (reference sequence). V gave up 2 bases and J gave up 5 bases, with 12 bases separating them. The CDR3 covers 14 residues. The CDR3 region is CASSLTQGGTEAFF. The CDR3 region has the DNA TGTGCCAGCAGTTTAACCCAGGGAGGGACTGAAGCTTTCTTT.

This clonotype has ten or more counts. The V call is TRBV28, the J call TRBJ2-1, with TRBD2 matching 14 bases. The CDR3 extends over 15 amino acids. The V gene's germline CDR1 is MDHEN and CDR2 SYDVKM. J lost 7 bases, V lost 11 bases, and 10 bases had no gene match. The CDR3 loop reads CALMAGTSGGNEQFF. The CDR3 bases are TGTGCCCTTATGGCCGGGACTAGCGGGGGTAATGAGCAGTTCTTC.

This clonotype was seen a handful of times. The rearrangement links TRBV2 to TRBJ2-3, with D uncertain. The germline V and J ends were trimmed by 6 bases and 2 bases, with 15 bases remaining between them. This CDR3 has 15 residues. The germline CDR1 and CDR2 sequences are SNHLY and FYNNEI. The CDR3 DNA follows: TGTGCCAGCAGCTGGTCCCAAGCGTCCACAGATACGCAGTATTTT. Encoded protein: CASSWSQASTDTQYF.

The chain has TRBV6-2 or TRBV6-3 and TRBJ2-3, with 8 bases identical to TRBD2. Trimming cost V 2 bases and J 0 bases; bases outside gene matches: 4. The CDR3 loop spans 16 amino acids. Germline lookup yields CDR1 MNHEY and CDR2 SVGEGT. CDR3 amino acids: CASSYAASGSTDTQYF. The CDR3 nucleotides are TGTGCCAGCAGTTACGCGGCTAGCGGGAGCACAGATACGCAGTATTTT.

With regard to this clonotype: One end of the junction fails to match germline, which may point to a read error. The V and J genes are TRBV2 and TRBJ2-6, with TRBD1 identical over 7 bases. The CDR3 is made up of 14 amino acids. Germline CDR1 and CDR2: SNHLY and FYNNEI. The CDR3 loop is CAIRGSAGTNVLTF. The CDR3 DNA follows: TGTGCCATCAGGGGGTCTGCTGGGACCAACGTCCTGACTTTC.

CDR3 in amino acids: CASSFLASAQSGADTQYF. The CDR3 DNA is TGTGCCAGCAGCTTTCTGGCTAGCGCCCAATCGGGGGCAGATACGCAGTATTTT. The chain recombines TRBV5-6 with TRBJ2-3, with D maybe TRBD2 (6 bases). Germline values: CDR1 SGHDT, CDR2 YYEEEE. V was cut by 2 bases and J by 4 bases, with 23 bases left in between. CDR3 size: 18 residues. The whole variable domain, filled in from reference TRBV5-6 and TRBJ2-3, reads DAGVTQSPTHLIKTRGQQVTLRCSPKSGHDTVSWYQQALGQGPQFIFQYYEEEERQRGNFPDRFSGHQFPNYSSELNVNALLLGDSALYLCASSFLASAQSGADTQYFGPGTRLTVL.

As for this clonotype: This may be a read error, as it is one base from a much larger clone. The chain recombines TRBV20-1 with TRBJ2-7; 9 bases match TRBD2. CDR1 is DFQATT, CDR2 SNEGSKA, per germline (reference sequence). The CDR3 covers 15 residues. Trimming at V came to 0 bases and at J to 3 bases, leaving 6 bases not matched to a gene. Written as DNA, the CDR3 is TGCAGTGCTAGAGACCCGACTAGCGGTTACTACGAGCAGTACTTC. The encoded protein is CSARDPTSGYYEQYF.

On this clonotype itself: This may be a read error, as it is one base from a much larger clone. V usage is TRBV12-3 or TRBV12-4 and J usage is TRBJ1-5; D ambiguous. There are 13 residues in the CDR3. The CDR3 reads CASSHGPNRPQHF. In DNA form, the CDR3 reads TGTGCCAGCAGCCACGGGCCAAATCGGCCCCAGCATTTT.

This clonotype was recorded at least ten times. V gene TRBV12-3 or TRBV12-4 combines with J gene TRBJ1-4; 7 bases line up with TRBD1. This CDR3 is built from 14 residues. V lost 2 bases to trimming and J lost 7 bases; unmatched junction nucleotides: 4. CDR3 residues: CASSLSQGGEKLFF. In nucleotides, the CDR3 is TGTGCCAGCAGTTTATCCCAGGGGGGTGAAAAACTGTTTTTT.

The rearrangement uses TRBV20-1 and TRBJ1-5; 7 nucleotides match TRBD1. CDR1 is DFQATT, CDR2 SNEGSKA, per germline (reference sequence). The CDR3 has 15 amino acids. V shed 1 base, J shed 6 bases, and the junction held 9 bases outside the gene matches. CDR3 nucleotide sequence: TGCAGTGCTAGAGGTAGGCAGGGGGTCCCTCAGCCCCAGCATTTT. Amino acid sequence: CSARGRQGVPQPQHF.

This clonotype showed up many times. J is TRBJ2-1 and V is TRBV6-1; TRBD1 matches at 9 bases. Trimming cost V 4 bases and J 7 bases; bases outside gene matches: 8. The germline gives CDR1 MNHNS, CDR2 SASEGT. The CDR3 has 15 residues. CDR3 amino acids: CASSAGTGLWNEQFF. CDR3 nucleotides: TGTGCCAGCAGTGCCGGGACAGGGTTGTGGAATGAGCAGTTCTTC.

This clonotype was detected many times. A much more abundant neighbour one base away suggests this may be a read error. As DNA, the CDR3 is TGTGCCAGCAGTGACTCAGCGGGCTCCTACAATGAGCAGTTCTTC. Translating gives CASSDSAGSYNEQFF. The gene calls are TRBV6-4 and TRBJ2-1, with D tentatively TRBD2 (6 bases). Germline-derived CDR1 and CDR2 are MRHNA and SNTAGT. This CDR3 contains 15 residues. The V end was cut by 0 bases, the J end by 0 bases, with 6 bases between.

This clonotype has at least ten counts. V and J are TRBV27 and TRBJ2-7; D may correspond to TRBD1 or TRBD2 (5 bases each). The germline CDR1 and CDR2 sequences are MNHEY and SMNVEV (reference sequence). The CDR3 extends over 13 amino acids. V lost 6 bases, J lost 7 bases, and 16 bases lay in between. CDR3 bases: TGTGCCAGCAGACCCCCGGGGCCCCAAGAGCAGTACTTC. Protein: CASRPPGPQEQYF.

This clonotype has only a few counts. The chain carries TRBV12-3 or TRBV12-4 and TRBJ2-1, with D possibly matching TRBD2 (6 bases). The CDR3 spans 15 residues. V was cut by 8 bases and J by 4 bases, with 18 bases left in between. CDR3 in DNA: TGTGCCAGCCGGGAACCGGGACTTGGGTACAATGAGCAGTTCTTC. As protein: CASREPGLGYNEQFF.

This clonotype has a handful of counts. The rearrangement joins TRBV7-2 to TRBJ2-2; 7 nucleotides agree with TRBD2. Germline V gene lookup returns CDR1 SGHTA and CDR2 FQGNSA. Trimming cost V 5 bases and J 8 bases; bases outside gene matches: 8. This CDR3 region has 14 residues. CDR3 sequence: CASSALRLAGELFF. CDR3 bases: TGTGCCAGCAGCGCGCTGAGACTAGCTGGGGAGCTGTTTTTT. The whole variable domain, filled in from reference TRBV7-2 and TRBJ2-2, reads GAGVSQSPSNKVTEKGKDVELRCDPISGHTALYWYRQSLGQGLEFLIYFQGNSAPDKSGLPSDRFSAERTGGSVSTLTIQRTQQEDSAVYLCASSALRLAGELFFGEGSRLTVL.

On this clonotype itself: A single base separates this from a much larger clone, so it may be a read error. The chain combines TRBV28 with TRBJ1-4; D may be TRBD1 (6 bases). The CDR3 runs to 13 residues. Trimming pared 6 bases from V and 10 bases from J, leaving 15 bases between. The germline V gene has CDR1 MDHEN and CDR2 SYDVKM. For the CDR3, the DNA is TGTGCCAGCAGCCGGGACACTGGTGGAAAACTGTTTTTT. Amino acids: CASSRDTGGKLFF.

The chain recombines TRBV7-9 with TRBJ1-2; D is undetermined. Trimming left V 5 bases short and J 12 bases short, with 7 bases between. Germline V CDR1 and CDR2: SEHNR, FQNEAQ (reference sequence). The CDR3 spans 9 residues. CDR3 sequence (DNA): TGTGCCAGCAGCGCCCGGGACACCTTC. Translated: CASSARDTF. The variable domain in full, completed from reference TRBV7-9 and TRBJ1-2, reads DTGVSQNPRHKITKRGQNVTFRCDPISEHNRLYWYRQTLGQGPEFLTYFQNEAQLEKSRLLSDRFSAERPKGSFSTLEIQRTEQGDSAMYLCASSARDTFGSGTRLTVV.